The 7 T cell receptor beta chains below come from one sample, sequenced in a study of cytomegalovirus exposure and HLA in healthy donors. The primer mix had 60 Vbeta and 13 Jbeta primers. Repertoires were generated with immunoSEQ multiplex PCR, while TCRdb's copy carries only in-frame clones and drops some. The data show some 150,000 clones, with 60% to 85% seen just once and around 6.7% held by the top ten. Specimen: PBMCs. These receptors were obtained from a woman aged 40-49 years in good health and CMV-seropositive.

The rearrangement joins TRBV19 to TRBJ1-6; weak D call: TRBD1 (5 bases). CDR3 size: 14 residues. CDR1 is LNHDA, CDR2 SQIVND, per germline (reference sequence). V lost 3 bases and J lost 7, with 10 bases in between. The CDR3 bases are TGTGCCAGTAGTATGACAGTCGGAAATTCACCCCTCCACTTT. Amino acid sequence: CASSMTVGNSPLHF.

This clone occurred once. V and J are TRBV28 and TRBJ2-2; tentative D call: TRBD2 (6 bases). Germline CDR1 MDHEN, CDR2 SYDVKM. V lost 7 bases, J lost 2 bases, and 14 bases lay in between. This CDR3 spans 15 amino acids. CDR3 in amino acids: CASTTLGLNTGELFF. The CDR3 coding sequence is TGTGCCAGCACCACATTGGGACTCAACACCGGGGAGCTGTTTTTT. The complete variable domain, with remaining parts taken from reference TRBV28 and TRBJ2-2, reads DVKVTQSSRYLVKRTGEKVFLECVQDMDHENMFWYRQDPGLGLRLIYFSYDVKMKEKGDIPEGYSVSREKKERFSLILESASTNQTSMYLCASTTLGLNTGELFFGEGSRLTVL.

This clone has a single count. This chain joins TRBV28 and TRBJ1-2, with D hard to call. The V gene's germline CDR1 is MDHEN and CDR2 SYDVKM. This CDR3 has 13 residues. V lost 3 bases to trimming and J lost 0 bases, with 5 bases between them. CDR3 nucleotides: TGTGCCAGCAGTTTCGACTCTAACTATGGCTACACCTTC. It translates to CASSFDSNYGYTF.

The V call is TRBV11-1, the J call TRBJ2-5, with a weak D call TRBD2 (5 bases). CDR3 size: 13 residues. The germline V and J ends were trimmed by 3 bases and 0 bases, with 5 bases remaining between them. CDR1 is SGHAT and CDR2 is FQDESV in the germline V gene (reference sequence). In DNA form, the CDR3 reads TGTGCCAGCAGCTTGGACTACCAAGAGACCCAGTACTTC. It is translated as CASSLDYQETQYF.

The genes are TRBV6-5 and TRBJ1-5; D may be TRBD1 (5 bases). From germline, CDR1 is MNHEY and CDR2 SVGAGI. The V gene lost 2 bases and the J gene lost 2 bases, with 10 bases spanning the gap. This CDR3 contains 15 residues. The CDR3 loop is CASSYRGAGNQPQHF. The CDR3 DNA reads TGTGCCAGCAGTTACAGGGGCGCAGGCAATCAGCCCCAGCATTTT.

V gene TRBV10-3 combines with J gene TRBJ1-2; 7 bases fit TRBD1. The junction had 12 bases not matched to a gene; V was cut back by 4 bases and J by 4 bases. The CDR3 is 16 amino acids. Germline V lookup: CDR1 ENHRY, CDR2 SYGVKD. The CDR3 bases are TGTGCCATCAGTGTTGGGGGCGGGACAGATCCCTATGGCTACACCTTC. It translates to CAISVGGGTDPYGYTF.

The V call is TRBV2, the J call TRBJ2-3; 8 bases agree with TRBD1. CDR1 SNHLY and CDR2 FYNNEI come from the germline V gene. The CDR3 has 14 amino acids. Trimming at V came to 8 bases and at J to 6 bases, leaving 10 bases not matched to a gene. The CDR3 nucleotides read TGTGCCAGCGGAAAGCAGGGGGCTACCGATACGCAGTATTTT. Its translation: CASGKQGATDTQYF.